This TCR beta chain was recorded in a study of T cell changes during pregnancy in multiple sclerosis (dated by TCRdb to the late 2010s). Notes on the research overall: In women with multiple sclerosis, the researchers looked at how the T cell repertoire shifted as pregnancy progressed.

As regards this clone: Its antigen is currently not known. Base qualities are not recorded, but no much larger clone differs from it by a single base.

CDR1 MNHEY and CDR2 SMNVEV were looked up in the germline V gene (reference sequence). V and J lose 5 bases and 2 bases, and a span of 12 bases separates them. The CDR3 holds 15 amino acids from the cysteine to the phenylalanine. Only CDR3 DNA remains: 45 bases, in frame from the first base. The library was prepared using the immunoSEQ multiplex PCR assay. The table comes from immuneACCESS by way of TCRdb, which keeps in-frame sequences with V and J called. Part of the clones is missing from these tables; in studies checked, under half for an unresolved V gene and the rest for unknown reasons. The sample records around 130,000 clones, less than 97% of which are singletons. 0.44% of the sample is in the top ten clones.

Sequences were derived from peripheral blood, sampled after pregnancy. The sequence was obtained from a female donor with multiple sclerosis, enrolled in a pregnancy study. The chain employs TRBV27 and TRBJ2-2; the best D guess is TRBD2, with 6 bases matching. The DNA sequence is TGTGCCAGCAGTCCCACTAGCCTAAACACCGGGGAGCTGTTTTTT. Its translation reads: CASSPTSLNTGELFF.